Shown below are 26 T cell receptor beta chains from a single sample sequenced in a study of technical replicates of blood from four donors. Data came from immunoSEQ multiplex PCR; TCRdb stores just in-frame clones and leaves some out. This table holds about 97,000 clones, over 95% found once. Sequencing was performed on T cells isolated from PBMCs. The source of these receptors is a human donor in good health.

The chain uses TRBV19 and TRBJ1-5, with a tentative D call TRBD1 (5 bases). In germline, CDR1 is LNHDA, CDR2 SQIVND (reference sequence). The CDR3 totals 13 residues. V was shortened by 4 bases and J by 5 bases, with 9 bases between the two germline ends. CDR3: CASSTRQYQPQHF. In DNA, the CDR3 is TGTGCCAGTAGTACAAGACAGTATCAGCCCCAGCATTTT.

This chain connects TRBV28 to TRBJ2-7, with D maybe TRBD2 (6 bases). Trimming took off 1 base at V and 2 bases at J, with 12 bases between the two ends. This CDR3 spans 15 amino acids. Germline loops: CDR1 MDHEN, CDR2 SYDVKM. CDR3 sequence: CASSLSGTGAYEQYF. The CDR3 DNA reads TGTGCCAGCAGTTTATCCGGGACGGGAGCCTACGAGCAGTACTTC.

Note on this clone: One junction end disagrees with the germline gene, perhaps due to a read error. The chain recombines TRBV7-7 with TRBJ2-1; tentatively, D is TRBD1 (5 bases). Per germline, CDR1 SSHAT and CDR2 FNYEAQ (reference sequence). CDR3 length: 12 amino acids. CDR3: CASSLRGDEQFF. The CDR3 DNA is TGTGCTAGCAGCTTAAGGGGCGATGAGCAGTTCTTC.

The gene calls are TRBV5-4 and TRBJ2-5; D is undetermined. The CDR3 has 12 residues. Trimming took off 5 bases at V and 2 bases at J, with 7 bases between the two ends. Germline V gene lookup returns CDR1 SGHNT and CDR2 YYREEE (reference sequence). The DNA of the CDR3 is TGTGCCAGCAGTGGCTTTCAAGAGACCCAGTACTTC. Protein product: CASSGFQETQYF.

This rearrangement joins TRBV6-5 to TRBJ1-1; D perhaps matches TRBD1 (6 bases). Germline CDR1 reads MNHEY; CDR2 reads SVGAGI. Between the trimmed V and J ends, which lost 7 bases and 5 bases, there was a span of 14 bases. The CDR3 has 13 residues. CDR3 in amino acids: CASKTGLSTEAFF. As DNA, the CDR3 is TGTGCCAGCAAGACAGGTTTGAGTACTGAAGCTTTCTTT.

This chain links TRBV18 with TRBJ1-2; no definite D call. Germline CDR1 reads KGHSH; CDR2 reads LQKENI. The CDR3 is 16 amino acids. The germline V and J ends were trimmed by 0 bases and 0 bases, with 11 bases remaining between them. CDR3 DNA: TGTGCCAGCTCACCACCAAGCCGGGTTTCTAACTATGGCTACACCTTC. Translation gives CASSPPSRVSNYGYTF.

The chain joins TRBV19 to TRBJ1-1, with D possibly being TRBD1 (6 bases). The CDR3 has 17 amino acids. Germline loops: CDR1 LNHDA, CDR2 SQIVND (reference sequence). Trimming removed 8 bases at V and 2 bases at J, with 24 bases between. CDR3 nucleotide sequence: TGTGCCAGTTTACCGTGGCACCGGGACACATTTAACACTGAAGCTTTCTTT. Encoded protein: CASLPWHRDTFNTEAFF. Filled out from reference TRBV19 and TRBJ1-1, the complete variable domain reads DGGITQSPKYLFRKEGQNVTLSCEQNLNHDAMYWYRQDPGQGLRLIYYSQIVNDFQKGDIAEGYSVSREKKESFPLTVTSAQKNPTAFYLCASLPWHRDTFNTEAFFGQGTRLTVV.

The chain uses TRBV30 and TRBJ1-2; D is ambiguous. Germline lookup yields CDR1 GTSNPN and CDR2 SVGIG (reference sequence). V lost 0 bases to trimming and J lost 4 bases, with 15 bases between them. The CDR3 runs 15 residues. The DNA for the CDR3 is TGTGCCTGGAGTGTACCTATGAGGCGACTCTATGGCTACACCTTC. It encodes CAWSVPMRRLYGYTF.

The chain employs TRBV9 and TRBJ2-3; the match to TRBD2 covers 13 bases. Looked up from germline, CDR1 is SGDLS and CDR2 is YYNGEE. The CDR3 is made up of 17 amino acids. The V and J ends lost 0 bases and 4 bases, in that order; junction bases with no gene match: 5. Here the CDR3 reads CASSVVGLAGVPDTQYF. For the CDR3, the DNA is TGTGCCAGCAGCGTAGTCGGACTAGCGGGAGTCCCAGATACGCAGTATTTT.

This clone was observed a single time. The rearrangement links TRBV27 to TRBJ2-1; 7 positions agree with TRBD2. Per germline, CDR1 MNHEY and CDR2 SMNVEV (reference sequence). The CDR3 loop spans 12 amino acids. After removal of 8 bases from V and 4 bases from J, the junction contained 2 bases not matched to a gene. In DNA form, the CDR3 reads TGTGCCAGCCGAGCGGGGTACAATGAGCAGTTCTTC. It yields the protein CASRAGYNEQFF.

V and J are TRBV18 and TRBJ2-7, with D maybe TRBD1 (6 bases). V lost 4 bases and J lost 3, with 10 bases in between. Germline CDR1 is KGHSH and CDR2 is LQKENI. The CDR3 length is 13 residues. CDR3 sequence: CASSRRDNYEQYF. CDR3 DNA: TGTGCCAGCTCACGCCGGGACAACTACGAGCAGTACTTC.

The rearrangement links TRBV5-4 to TRBJ2-3, with a weak D call TRBD1 (6 bases). The CDR3 consists of 15 residues. Trimming took off 3 bases at V and 0 bases at J, with 11 bases between the two ends. Germline V lookup: CDR1 SGHNT, CDR2 YYREEE (reference sequence). The CDR3 spells CASSSGQPSTDTQYF. DNA of the CDR3: TGTGCCAGCAGCTCCGGACAGCCTAGCACAGATACGCAGTATTTT.

This chain links TRBV25-1 with TRBJ1-1; 9 bases line up with TRBD1. Germline V gives CDR1 MGHDK, CDR2 SYGVNS. The ends lost 5 bases at V and 3 bases at J; junction bases unmatched: 10. The CDR3 spans 16 residues. The DNA for the CDR3 is TGTGCCAGCAGTCGAGGGACAGGGTGGTTACACACTGAAGCTTTCTTT. It encodes CASSRGTGWLHTEAFF.

The V and J genes are TRBV28 and TRBJ1-1, with 7 bases identical to TRBD1. The ends lost 5 bases at V and 3 bases at J; junction bases unmatched: 12. The CDR3 is 16 amino acids. Germline V gives CDR1 MDHEN, CDR2 SYDVKM. This CDR3 reads CASSLPTGPIYTEAFF. The CDR3, as DNA: TGTGCCAGCAGTCTCCCGACAGGGCCTATTTACACTGAAGCTTTCTTT.

The chain is built from TRBV6-1 and TRBJ2-7; D is possibly TRBD2 (7 bases). The V gene's germline CDR1 is MNHNS and CDR2 SASEGT. The CDR3 extends over 17 amino acids. V dropped 2 bases and J dropped 5 bases, with 22 bases sitting between them. The CDR3 spells CASSEQALRGGQNEQYF. For the CDR3, the DNA is TGTGCCAGCAGTGAACAGGCTCTAAGGGGGGGTCAGAACGAGCAGTACTTC.

As DNA, the CDR3 is TGTGCCAGCAGTGGTTCAGGGTCGATGAACACTGAAGCTTTCTTT. Translation gives CASSGSGSMNTEAFF. The rearrangement uses TRBV28 and TRBJ1-1; perhaps TRBD1 as D (5 bases). CDR1 MDHEN and CDR2 SYDVKM come from the germline V gene. Trimming left V 5 bases short and J 0 bases short, with 13 bases between. This CDR3 comprises 15 residues.

The chain joins TRBV5-6 to TRBJ2-1, with D possibly TRBD2 on 6 matching bases. There are 15 residues in the CDR3. The V gene lost 0 bases and the J gene lost 4 bases, with 11 bases spanning the gap. Germline V gene sequence: CDR1 SGHDT, CDR2 YYEEEE. DNA of the CDR3: TGTGCCAGCAGCTTGGGCGGGGCCGGATACAATGAGCAGTTCTTC. Translated, it gives CASSLGGAGYNEQFF.

The chain has TRBV5-1 and TRBJ1-2; no firm D call. V lost 0 bases and J lost 5, with 14 bases in between. From germline, CDR1 is SGHRS and CDR2 YFSETQ. This CDR3 comprises 15 residues. CDR3 sequence reads: CASSLVGSSDYGYTF. DNA for the CDR3: TGCGCCAGCAGCTTGGTAGGAAGCAGCGATTATGGCTACACCTTC. Complete variable domain (other parts from reference TRBV5-1 and TRBJ1-2): KAGVTQTPRYLIKTRGQQVTLSCSPISGHRSVSWYQQTPGQGLQFLFEYFSETQRNKGNFPGRFSGRQFSNSRSEMNVSTLELGDSALYLCASSLVGSSDYGYTFGSGTRLTVV.

The J gene is TRBJ1-2, the V gene TRBV19, with TRBD1 matching 7 bases. The CDR3 is 14 residues long. Germline loops: CDR1 LNHDA, CDR2 SQIVND (reference sequence). The trim removed 7 bases at V and 1 base at J, leaving 6 bases unmatched. CDR3 DNA sequence: TGTGCCAGTATTCCCCGGGACAGTAACTATGGCTACACCTTC. Translated: CASIPRDSNYGYTF.

The count of this clone is one. The V gene is TRBV7-6, the J gene TRBJ1-4; a possible D gene is TRBD1 (6 bases). There are 18 residues in the CDR3. With 6 bases removed from V and 2 bases from J, the gap between germline ends came to 22 bases. Germline loops: CDR1 SGHVS, CDR2 FNYEAQ. The DNA of the CDR3 is TGTGCCAGCAGTCTGGGGGCGGTACAGGGTCCGACTAATGAAAAACTGTTTTTT. It is translated as CASSLGAVQGPTNEKLFF.

The rearrangement uses TRBV19 and TRBJ1-5, with D tentatively TRBD1 (6 bases). The germline V gene encodes CDR1 LNHDA and CDR2 SQIVND (reference sequence). The CDR3 is 14 residues long. Trimming removed 3 bases from V and 2 bases from J, with 8 bases in between. The CDR3 spells CASSMSGGNQPQHF. CDR3 coding DNA: TGTGCCAGTAGTATGTCAGGGGGCAATCAGCCCCAGCATTTT.

The chain combines TRBV5-1 with TRBJ2-3; 10 nucleotides agree with TRBD1. Germline V CDR1 and CDR2: SGHRS, YFSETQ. The V and J ends lost 2 bases and 1 base, in that order; junction bases with no gene match: 4. This CDR3 spans 16 amino acids. The CDR3 loop is CASSFSGTGGTDTQYF. The DNA for the CDR3 is TGCGCCAGCAGCTTTTCCGGGACAGGGGGCACAGATACGCAGTATTTT.

The chain carries TRBV2 and TRBJ2-7; 10 bases are a match to TRBD1. Germline CDR1 and CDR2: SNHLY and FYNNEI. J gave up 4 bases and V 4 bases, and 1 base lay outside the gene matches. The CDR3 is made up of 13 amino acids. The CDR3 loop reads CASSGDRGYEQYF. The CDR3 DNA is TGTGCCAGCAGTGGGGACAGGGGATACGAGCAGTACTTC.

This clone was seen a single time. This rearrangement joins TRBV28 to TRBJ2-2, with TRBD2 as a possible D gene (5 bases). CDR1 MDHEN and CDR2 SYDVKM come from the germline V gene. Trimming cost V 1 base and J 6 bases, with 6 bases left between them. The length of the CDR3 is 13 residues. The chain's CDR3 is CASSLFGAGELFF. The CDR3 DNA sequence: TGTGCCAGCAGTTTATTCGGGGCCGGGGAGCTGTTTTTT.

The chain carries TRBV9 and TRBJ1-3, with D tentatively TRBD1 (6 bases). CDR1 and CDR2 (germline): SGDLS, YYNGEE. Trimming stripped 2 bases from V and 4 bases from J, with 13 bases between. This CDR3 region has 15 residues. CDR3 loop: CASSVAGEAGNTIYF. Written as DNA, the CDR3 is TGTGCCAGCAGCGTCGCAGGGGAAGCCGGAAACACCATATATTTT. The full variable domain, completed using reference TRBV9 and TRBJ1-3, is DSGVTQTPKHLITATGQRVTLRCSPRSGDLSVYWYQQSLDQGLQFLIQYYNGEERAKGNILERFSAQQFPDLHSELNLSSLELGDSALYFCASSVAGEAGNTIYFGEGSWLTVV.

The rearrangement links TRBV11-2 to TRBJ2-7, with 10 bases fitting TRBD2. The CDR3 spans 14 residues. Germline CDR1 reads SGHAT; CDR2 reads FQNNGV. V lost 4 bases to trimming and J lost 4 bases; unmatched junction nucleotides: 4. The CDR3 bases are TGTGCCAGCAGCTCAAGCGGGAGGGAGTACGAGCAGTACTTC. Its translation: CASSSSGREYEQYF.